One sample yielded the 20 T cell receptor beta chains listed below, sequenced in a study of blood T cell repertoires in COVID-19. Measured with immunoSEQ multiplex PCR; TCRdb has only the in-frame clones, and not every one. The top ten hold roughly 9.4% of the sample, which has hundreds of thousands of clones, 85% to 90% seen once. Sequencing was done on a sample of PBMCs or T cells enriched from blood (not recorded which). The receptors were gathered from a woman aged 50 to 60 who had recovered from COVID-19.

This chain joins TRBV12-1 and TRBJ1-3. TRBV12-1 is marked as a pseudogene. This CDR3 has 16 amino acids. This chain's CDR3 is CASSFAHTRIGNTIYF. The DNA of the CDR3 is TGTGCCAGCAGCTTTGCGCATACGCGAATCGGAAACACCATATATTTT.

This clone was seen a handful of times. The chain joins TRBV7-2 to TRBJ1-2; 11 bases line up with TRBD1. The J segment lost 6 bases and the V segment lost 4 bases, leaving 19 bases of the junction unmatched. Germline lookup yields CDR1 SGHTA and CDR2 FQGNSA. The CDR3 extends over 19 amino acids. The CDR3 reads CASSSPRGGDRGNPDGYTF. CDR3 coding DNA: TGTGCCAGCAGCTCCCCAAGAGGAGGGGACAGGGGGAACCCCGATGGCTACACCTTC.

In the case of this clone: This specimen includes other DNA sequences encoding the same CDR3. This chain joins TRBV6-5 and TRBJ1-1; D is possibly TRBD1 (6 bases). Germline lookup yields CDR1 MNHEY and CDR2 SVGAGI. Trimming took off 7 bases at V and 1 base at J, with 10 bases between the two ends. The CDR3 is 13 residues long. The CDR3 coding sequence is TGTGCCAGCACCTTGGACAGGAACACTGAAGCTTTCTTT. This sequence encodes CASTLDRNTEAFF.

The CDR3 DNA reads TGTGCCAGCAGTGAACCGGGGGGGCTTCAGCCCCAGCATTTT. It codes for CASSEPGGLQPQHF. The genes are TRBV25-1 and TRBJ1-5; D perhaps matches TRBD1 (6 bases). The V end lost 2 bases, the J end lost 6 bases, and 11 bases lay between the germline ends. The CDR3 length is 14 residues. Germline CDR1 reads MGHDK; CDR2 reads SYGVNS.

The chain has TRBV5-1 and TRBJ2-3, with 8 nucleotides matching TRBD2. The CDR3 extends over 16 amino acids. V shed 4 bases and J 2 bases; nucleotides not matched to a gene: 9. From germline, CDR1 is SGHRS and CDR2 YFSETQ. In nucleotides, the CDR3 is TGCGCCAGCAGCGCCCAAGGGACTAGAAACACAGATACGCAGTATTTT. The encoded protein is CASSAQGTRNTDTQYF.

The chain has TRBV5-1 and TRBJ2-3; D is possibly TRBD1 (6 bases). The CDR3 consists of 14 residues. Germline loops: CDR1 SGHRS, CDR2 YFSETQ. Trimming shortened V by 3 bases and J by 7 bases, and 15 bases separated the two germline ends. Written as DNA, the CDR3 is TGCGCCAGCAGCTCCGGATTACAGGGTTATACGCAGTATTTT. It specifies CASSSGLQGYTQYF.

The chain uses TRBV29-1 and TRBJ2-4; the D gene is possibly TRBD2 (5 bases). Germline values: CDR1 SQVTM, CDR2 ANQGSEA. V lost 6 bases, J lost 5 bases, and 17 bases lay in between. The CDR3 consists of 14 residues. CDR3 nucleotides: TGCAGCGTCCCATGTGACGGGGAAGAAAACATTCAGTACTTC. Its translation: CSVPCDGEENIQYF.

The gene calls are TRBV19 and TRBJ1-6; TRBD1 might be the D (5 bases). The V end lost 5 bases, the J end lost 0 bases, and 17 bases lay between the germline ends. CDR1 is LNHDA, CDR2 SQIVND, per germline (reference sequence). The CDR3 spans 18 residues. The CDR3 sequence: CASSPRGDSLSYNSPLHF. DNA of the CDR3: TGTGCCAGTAGTCCCCGGGGGGACTCACTCTCCTATAATTCACCCCTCCACTTT.

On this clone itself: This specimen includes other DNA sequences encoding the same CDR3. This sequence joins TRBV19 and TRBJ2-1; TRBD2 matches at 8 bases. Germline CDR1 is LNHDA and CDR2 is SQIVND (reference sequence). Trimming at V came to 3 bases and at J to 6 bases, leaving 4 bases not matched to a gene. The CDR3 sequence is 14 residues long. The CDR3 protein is CASSIAGGPNEQFF. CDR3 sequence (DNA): TGTGCCAGTAGTATCGCGGGGGGACCCAATGAGCAGTTCTTC.

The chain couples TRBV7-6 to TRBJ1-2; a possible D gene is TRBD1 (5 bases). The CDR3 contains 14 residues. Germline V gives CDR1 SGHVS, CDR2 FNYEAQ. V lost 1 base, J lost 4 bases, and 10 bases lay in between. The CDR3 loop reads CASSLGGETYGYTF. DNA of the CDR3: TGTGCCAGCAGCTTAGGGGGGGAGACCTATGGCTACACCTTC.

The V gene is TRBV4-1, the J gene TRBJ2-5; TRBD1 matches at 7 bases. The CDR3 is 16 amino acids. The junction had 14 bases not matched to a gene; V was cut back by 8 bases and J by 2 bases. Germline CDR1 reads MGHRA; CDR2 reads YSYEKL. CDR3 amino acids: CASQNAFPGQQETQYF. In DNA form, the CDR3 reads TGCGCCAGCCAAAATGCCTTTCCGGGACAGCAAGAGACCCAGTACTTC.

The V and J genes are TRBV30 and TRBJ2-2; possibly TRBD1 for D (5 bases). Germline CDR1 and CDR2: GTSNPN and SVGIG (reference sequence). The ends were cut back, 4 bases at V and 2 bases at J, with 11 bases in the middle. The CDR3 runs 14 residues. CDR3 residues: CAWNQGINTGELFF. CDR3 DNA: TGTGCCTGGAATCAGGGCATTAACACCGGGGAGCTGTTTTTT. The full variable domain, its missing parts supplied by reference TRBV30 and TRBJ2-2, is SQTIHQWPATLVQPVGSPLSLECTVEGTSNPNLYWYRQAAGRGLQLLFYSVGIGQISSEVPQNLSASRPQDRQFILSSKKLLLSDSGFYLCAWNQGINTGELFFGEGSRLTVL.

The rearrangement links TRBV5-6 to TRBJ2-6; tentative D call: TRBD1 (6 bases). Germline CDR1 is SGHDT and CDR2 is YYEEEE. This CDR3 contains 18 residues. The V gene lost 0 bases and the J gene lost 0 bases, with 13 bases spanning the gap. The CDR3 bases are TGTGCCAGCAGCTTGGCAGGGGCTACCTACTCTGGGGCCAACGTCCTGACTTTC. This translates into CASSLAGATYSGANVLTF.

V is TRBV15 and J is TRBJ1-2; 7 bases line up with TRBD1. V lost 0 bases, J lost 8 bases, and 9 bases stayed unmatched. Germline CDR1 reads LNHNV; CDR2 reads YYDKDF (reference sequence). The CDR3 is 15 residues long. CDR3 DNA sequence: TGTGCCACCAGCAGAGAACAGACAGGGCTAGTCGGCTACACCTTC. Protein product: CATSREQTGLVGYTF. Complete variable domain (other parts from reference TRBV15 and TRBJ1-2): DAMVIQNPRYQVTQFGKPVTLSCSQTLNHNVMYWYQQKSSQAPKLLFHYYDKDFNNEADTPDNFQSRRPNTSFCFLDIRSPGLGDTAMYLCATSREQTGLVGYTFGSGTRLTVV.

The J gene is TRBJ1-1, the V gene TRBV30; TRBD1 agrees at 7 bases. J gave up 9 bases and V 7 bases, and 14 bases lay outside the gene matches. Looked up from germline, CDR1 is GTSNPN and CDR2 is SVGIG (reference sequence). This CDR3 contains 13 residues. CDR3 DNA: TGTGCCTACTCCCGAGGGGGCCCAGTGAAAGCTTTCTTT. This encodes CAYSRGGPVKAFF.

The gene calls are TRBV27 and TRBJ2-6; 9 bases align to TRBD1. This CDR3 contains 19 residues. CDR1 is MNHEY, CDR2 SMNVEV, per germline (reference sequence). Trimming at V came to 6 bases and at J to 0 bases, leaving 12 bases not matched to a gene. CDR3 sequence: CASRQLSGTGSSGANVLTF. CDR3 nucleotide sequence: TGTGCCAGCAGGCAACTTTCCGGGACAGGGAGCTCTGGGGCCAACGTCCTGACTTTC.

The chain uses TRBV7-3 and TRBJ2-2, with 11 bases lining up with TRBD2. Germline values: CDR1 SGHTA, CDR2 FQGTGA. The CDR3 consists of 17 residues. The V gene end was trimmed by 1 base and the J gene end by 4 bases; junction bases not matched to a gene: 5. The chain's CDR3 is CASSLKASGGSTGELFF. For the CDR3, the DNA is TGTGCCAGCAGCTTAAAGGCTAGCGGGGGGTCCACCGGGGAGCTGTTTTTT. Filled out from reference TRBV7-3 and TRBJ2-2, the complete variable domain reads GAGVSQTPSNKVTEKGKYVELRCDPISGHTALYWYRQSLGQGPEFLIYFQGTGAADDSGLPNDRFFAVRPEGSVSTLKIQRTERGDSAVYLCASSLKASGGSTGELFFGEGSRLTVL.

CDR3 residues: CASSSGILAIGYTF. The DNA for the CDR3 is TGTGCCAGCAGCTCCGGAATTTTAGCTATAGGCTACACCTTC. The chain joins TRBV28 to TRBJ1-2; D not certain. This CDR3 comprises 14 residues. Trimming shortened V by 6 bases and J by 8 bases, and 19 bases separated the two germline ends. The V gene's germline CDR1 is MDHEN and CDR2 SYDVKM.

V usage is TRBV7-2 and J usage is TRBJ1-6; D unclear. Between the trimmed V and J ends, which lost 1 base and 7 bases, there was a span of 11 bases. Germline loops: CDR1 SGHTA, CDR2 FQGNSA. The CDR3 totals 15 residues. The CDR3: CASSLGSWRNSPLHF. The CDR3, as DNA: TGTGCCAGCAGCTTAGGGTCTTGGAGAAATTCACCCCTCCACTTT.

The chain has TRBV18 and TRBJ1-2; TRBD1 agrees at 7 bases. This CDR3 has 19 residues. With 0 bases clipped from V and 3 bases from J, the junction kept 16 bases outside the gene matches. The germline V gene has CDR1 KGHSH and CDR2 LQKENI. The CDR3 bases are TGTGCCAGCTCACCACCAGGTGGACAGGTTGGTCCCGGAGACTATGGCTACACCTTC. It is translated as CASSPPGGQVGPGDYGYTF.